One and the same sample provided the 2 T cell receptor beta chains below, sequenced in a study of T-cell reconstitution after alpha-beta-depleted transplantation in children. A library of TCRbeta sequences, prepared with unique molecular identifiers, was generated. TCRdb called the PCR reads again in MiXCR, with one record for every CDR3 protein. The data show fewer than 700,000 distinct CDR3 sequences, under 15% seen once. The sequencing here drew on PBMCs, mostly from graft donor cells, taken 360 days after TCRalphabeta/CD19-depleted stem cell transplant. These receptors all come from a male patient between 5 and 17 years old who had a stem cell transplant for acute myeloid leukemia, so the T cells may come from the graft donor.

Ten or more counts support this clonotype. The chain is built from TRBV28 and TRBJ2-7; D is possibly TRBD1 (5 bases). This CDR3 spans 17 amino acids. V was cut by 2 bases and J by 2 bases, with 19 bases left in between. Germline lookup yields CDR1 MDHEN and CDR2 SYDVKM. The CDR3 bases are TGTGCCAGCAGTTTAATCCCTTGGACAACAGGTCCCTACGAGCAGTACTTC. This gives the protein CASSLIPWTTGPYEQYF.

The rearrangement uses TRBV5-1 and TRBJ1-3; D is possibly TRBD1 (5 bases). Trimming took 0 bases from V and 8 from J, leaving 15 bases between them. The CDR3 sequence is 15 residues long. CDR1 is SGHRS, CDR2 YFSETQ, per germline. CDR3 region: CASSLGARRGDTIYF. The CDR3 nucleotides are TGCGCCAGCAGCTTGGGAGCCCGGAGGGGCGACACCATATATTTT.